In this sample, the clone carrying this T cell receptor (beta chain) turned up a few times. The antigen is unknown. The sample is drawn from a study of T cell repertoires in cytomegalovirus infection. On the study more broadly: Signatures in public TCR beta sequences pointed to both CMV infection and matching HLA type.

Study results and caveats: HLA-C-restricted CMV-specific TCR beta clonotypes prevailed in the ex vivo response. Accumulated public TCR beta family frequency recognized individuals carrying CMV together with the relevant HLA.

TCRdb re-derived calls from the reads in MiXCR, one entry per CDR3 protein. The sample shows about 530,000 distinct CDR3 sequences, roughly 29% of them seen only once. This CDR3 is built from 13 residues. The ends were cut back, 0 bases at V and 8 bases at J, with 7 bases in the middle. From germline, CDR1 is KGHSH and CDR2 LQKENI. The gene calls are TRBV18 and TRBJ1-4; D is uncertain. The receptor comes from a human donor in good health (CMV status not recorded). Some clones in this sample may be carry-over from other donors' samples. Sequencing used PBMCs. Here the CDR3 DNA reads TGTGCCAGCTCACCACCGTCCCGGGAAAAACTGTTTTTT. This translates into CASSPPSREKLFF.